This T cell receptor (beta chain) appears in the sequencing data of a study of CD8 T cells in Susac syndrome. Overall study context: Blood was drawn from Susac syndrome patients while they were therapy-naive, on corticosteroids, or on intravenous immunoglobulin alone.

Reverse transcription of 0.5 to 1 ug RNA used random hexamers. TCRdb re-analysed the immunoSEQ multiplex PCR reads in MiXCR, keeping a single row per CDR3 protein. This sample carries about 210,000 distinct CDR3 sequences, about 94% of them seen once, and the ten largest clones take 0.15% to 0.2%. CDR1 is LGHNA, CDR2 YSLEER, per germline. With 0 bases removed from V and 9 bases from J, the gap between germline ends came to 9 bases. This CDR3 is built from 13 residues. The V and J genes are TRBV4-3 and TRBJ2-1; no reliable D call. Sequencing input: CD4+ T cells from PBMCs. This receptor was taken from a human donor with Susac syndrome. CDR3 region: CASSQDHNGEQFF. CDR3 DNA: TGCGCCAGCAGCCAAGATCATAATGGTGAGCAGTTCTTC.